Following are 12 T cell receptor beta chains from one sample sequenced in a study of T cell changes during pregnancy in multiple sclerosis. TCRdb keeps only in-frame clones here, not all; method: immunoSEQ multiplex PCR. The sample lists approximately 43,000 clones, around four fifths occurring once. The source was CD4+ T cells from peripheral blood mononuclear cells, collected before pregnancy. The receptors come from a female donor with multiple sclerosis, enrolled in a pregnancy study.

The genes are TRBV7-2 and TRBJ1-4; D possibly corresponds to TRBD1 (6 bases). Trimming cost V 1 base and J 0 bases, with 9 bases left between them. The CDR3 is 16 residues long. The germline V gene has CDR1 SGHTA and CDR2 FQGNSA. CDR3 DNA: TGTGCCAGCAGCTTAGGGACAGTTGCAACTAATGAAAAACTGTTTTTT. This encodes CASSLGTVATNEKLFF.

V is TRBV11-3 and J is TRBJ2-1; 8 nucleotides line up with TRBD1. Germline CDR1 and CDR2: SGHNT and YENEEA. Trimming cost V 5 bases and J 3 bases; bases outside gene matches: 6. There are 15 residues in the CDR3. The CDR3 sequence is CASSKGQVDYNEQFF. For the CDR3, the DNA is TGTGCCAGCAGCAAGGGACAGGTCGACTACAATGAGCAGTTCTTC.

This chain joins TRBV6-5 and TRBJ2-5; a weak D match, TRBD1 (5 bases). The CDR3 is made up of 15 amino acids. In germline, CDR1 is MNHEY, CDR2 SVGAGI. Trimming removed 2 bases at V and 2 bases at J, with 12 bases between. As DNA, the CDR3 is TGTGCCAGCAGTTACAGAGACAGAGGACAAGAGACCCAGTACTTC. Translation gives CASSYRDRGQETQYF.

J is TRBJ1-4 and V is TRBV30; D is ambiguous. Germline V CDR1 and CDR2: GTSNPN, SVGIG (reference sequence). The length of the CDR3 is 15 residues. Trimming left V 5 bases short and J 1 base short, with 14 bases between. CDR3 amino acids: CAWGPFGVTNEKLFF. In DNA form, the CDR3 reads TGTGCCTGGGGTCCTTTCGGGGTAACTAATGAAAAACTGTTTTTT.

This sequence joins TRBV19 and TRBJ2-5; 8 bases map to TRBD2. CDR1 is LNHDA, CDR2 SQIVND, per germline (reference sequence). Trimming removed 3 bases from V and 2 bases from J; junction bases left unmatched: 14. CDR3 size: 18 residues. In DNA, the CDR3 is TGTGCCAGTAGTATGGGGTTTGGAGTAGCGGGACGTCAAGAGACCCAGTACTTC. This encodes CASSMGFGVAGRQETQYF. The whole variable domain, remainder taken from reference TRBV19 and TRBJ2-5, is DGGITQSPKYLFRKEGQNVTLSCEQNLNHDAMYWYRQDPGQGLRLIYYSQIVNDFQKGDIAEGYSVSREKKESFPLTVTSAQKNPTAFYLCASSMGFGVAGRQETQYFGPGTRLLVL.

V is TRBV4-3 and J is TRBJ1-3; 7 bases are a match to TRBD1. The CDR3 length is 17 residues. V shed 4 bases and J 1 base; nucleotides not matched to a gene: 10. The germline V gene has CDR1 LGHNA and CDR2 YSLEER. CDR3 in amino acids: CASSPMEGAQSGNTIYF. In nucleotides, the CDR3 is TGCGCCAGCAGCCCAATGGAGGGGGCGCAATCTGGAAACACCATATATTTT.

The chain's CDR3 is CASRAGATQHF. DNA for the CDR3: TGTGCCAGCAGGGCAGGGGCCACCCAGCATTTT. The genes are TRBV2 and TRBJ1-5; D is possibly TRBD1 (6 bases). Per germline, CDR1 SNHLY and CDR2 FYNNEI. The CDR3 has 11 residues. Trimming pared 6 bases from V and 11 bases from J, leaving 11 bases between.

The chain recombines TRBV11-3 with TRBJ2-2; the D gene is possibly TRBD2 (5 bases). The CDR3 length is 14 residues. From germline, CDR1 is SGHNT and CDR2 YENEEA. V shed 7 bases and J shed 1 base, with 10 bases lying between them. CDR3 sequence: CASTAGLNTGELFF. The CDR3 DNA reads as TGTGCCAGCACCGCGGGCCTGAACACCGGGGAGCTGTTTTTT.

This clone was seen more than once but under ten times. The CDR3 DNA reads as TGTGCCAGCAGTTTAGGGACAGGACTTTATGGCTACACCTTC. Translated: CASSLGTGLYGYTF. The rearrangement joins TRBV27 to TRBJ1-2; 8 nucleotides agree with TRBD1. The CDR3 is 14 amino acids. V lost 2 bases and J lost 5; bases outside the gene matches: 4. Germline assignment: CDR1 MNHEY and CDR2 SMNVEV (reference sequence).

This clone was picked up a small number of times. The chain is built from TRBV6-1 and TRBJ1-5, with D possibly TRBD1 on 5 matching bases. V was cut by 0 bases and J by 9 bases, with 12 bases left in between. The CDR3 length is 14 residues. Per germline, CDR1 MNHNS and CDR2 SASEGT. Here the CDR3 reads CASSEAVDMPPQHF. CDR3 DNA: TGTGCCAGCAGTGAAGCGGTGGACATGCCGCCCCAGCATTTT.

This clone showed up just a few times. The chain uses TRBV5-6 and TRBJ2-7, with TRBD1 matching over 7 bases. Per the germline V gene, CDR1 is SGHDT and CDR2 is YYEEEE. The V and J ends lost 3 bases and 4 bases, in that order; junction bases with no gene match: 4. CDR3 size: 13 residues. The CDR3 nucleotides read TGTGCCAGCAGCTCTTGGACAGGATACGAGCAGTACTTC. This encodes CASSSWTGYEQYF.

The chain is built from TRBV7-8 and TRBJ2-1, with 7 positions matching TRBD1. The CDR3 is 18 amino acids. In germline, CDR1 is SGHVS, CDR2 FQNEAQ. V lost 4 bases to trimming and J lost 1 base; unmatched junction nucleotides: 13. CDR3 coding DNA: TGTGCCAGCAGCTCTAACATATACAGGGGTCAGTCCTACAATGAGCAGTTCTTC. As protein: CASSSNIYRGQSYNEQFF.